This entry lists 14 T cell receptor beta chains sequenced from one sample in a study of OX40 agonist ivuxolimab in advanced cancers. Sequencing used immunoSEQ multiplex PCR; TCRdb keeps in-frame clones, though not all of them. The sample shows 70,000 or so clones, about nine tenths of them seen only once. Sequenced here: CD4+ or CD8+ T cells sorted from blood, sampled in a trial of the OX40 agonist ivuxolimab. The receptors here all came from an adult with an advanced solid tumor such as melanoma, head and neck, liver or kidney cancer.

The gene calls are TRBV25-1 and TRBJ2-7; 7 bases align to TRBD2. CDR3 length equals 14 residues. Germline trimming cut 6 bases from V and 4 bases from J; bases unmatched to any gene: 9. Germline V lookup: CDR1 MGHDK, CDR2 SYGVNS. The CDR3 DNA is TGTGCCAGCAGGGCTAGCGGCGAAAGATACGAGCAGTACTTC. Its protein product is CASRASGERYEQYF.

The CDR3 DNA reads TGTGCCAGCTCCCCCAGGACTAGCGGCCAAGAGACCCAGTACTTC. Translating it yields CASSPRTSGQETQYF. The genes are TRBV18 and TRBJ2-5; 10 nucleotides align to TRBD2. In germline, CDR1 is KGHSH, CDR2 LQKENI. V was clipped by 6 bases and J by 1 base; unmatched bases: 5. The CDR3 spans 15 residues.

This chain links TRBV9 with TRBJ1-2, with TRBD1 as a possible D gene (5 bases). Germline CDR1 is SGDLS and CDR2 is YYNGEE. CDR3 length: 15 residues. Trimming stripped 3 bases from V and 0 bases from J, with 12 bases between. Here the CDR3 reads CASSEATVSNYGYTF. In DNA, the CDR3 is TGTGCCAGCAGCGAGGCGACAGTTTCTAACTATGGCTACACCTTC.

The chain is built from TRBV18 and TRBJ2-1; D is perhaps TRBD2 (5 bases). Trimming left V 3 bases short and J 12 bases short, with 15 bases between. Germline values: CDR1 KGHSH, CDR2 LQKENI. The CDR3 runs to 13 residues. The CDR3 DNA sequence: TGTGCCAGCTCACCCGAAATCTCGGGGAGGCAGTTCTTC. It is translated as CASSPEISGRQFF.

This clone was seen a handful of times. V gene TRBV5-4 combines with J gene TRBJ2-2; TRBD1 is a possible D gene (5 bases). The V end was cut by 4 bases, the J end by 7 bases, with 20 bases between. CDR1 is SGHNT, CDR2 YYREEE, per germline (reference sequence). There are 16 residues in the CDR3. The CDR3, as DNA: TGTGCCAGCAGCCCGGGCCTGGGGCAGAGGAGCGGGGAGCTGTTTTTT. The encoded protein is CASSPGLGQRSGELFF. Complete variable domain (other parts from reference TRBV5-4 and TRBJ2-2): ETGVTQSPTHLIKTRGQQVTLRCSSQSGHNTVSWYQQALGQGPQFIFQYYREEENGRGNFPPRFSGLQFPNYSSELNVNALELDDSALYLCASSPGLGQRSGELFFGEGSRLTVL.

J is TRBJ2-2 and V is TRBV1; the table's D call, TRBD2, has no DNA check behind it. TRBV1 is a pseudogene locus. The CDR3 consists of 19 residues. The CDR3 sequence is CTSSKPGLAGRRNTGELFF. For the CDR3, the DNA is TGCACCAGCAGCAAGCCGGGACTAGCGGGCAGACGGAACACCGGGGAGCTGTTTTTT.

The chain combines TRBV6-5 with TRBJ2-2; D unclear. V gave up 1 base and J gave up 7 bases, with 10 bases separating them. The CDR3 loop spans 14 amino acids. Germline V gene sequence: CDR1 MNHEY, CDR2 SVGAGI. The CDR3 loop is CASSYFESIGELFF. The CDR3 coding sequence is TGTGCCAGCAGTTACTTCGAAAGCATCGGGGAGCTGTTTTTT.

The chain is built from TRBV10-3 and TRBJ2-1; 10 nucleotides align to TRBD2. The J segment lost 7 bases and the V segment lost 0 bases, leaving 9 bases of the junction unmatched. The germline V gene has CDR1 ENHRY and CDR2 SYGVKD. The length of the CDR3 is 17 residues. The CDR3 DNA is TGTGCCATCAGTGAGTCTACTAGCGGGAATCGTGGGAATGAGCAGTTCTTC. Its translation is CAISESTSGNRGNEQFF.

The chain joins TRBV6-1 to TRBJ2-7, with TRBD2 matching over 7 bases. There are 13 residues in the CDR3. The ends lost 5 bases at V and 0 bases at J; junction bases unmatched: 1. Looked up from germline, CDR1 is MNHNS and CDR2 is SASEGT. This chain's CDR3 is CASSRDYSYEQYF. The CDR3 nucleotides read TGTGCCAGCAGTCGGGACTACTCCTACGAGCAGTACTTC.

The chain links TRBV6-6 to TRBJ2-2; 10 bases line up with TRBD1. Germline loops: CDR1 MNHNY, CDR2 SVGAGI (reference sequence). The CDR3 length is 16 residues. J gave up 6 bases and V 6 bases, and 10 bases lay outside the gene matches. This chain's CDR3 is CASSPPGQGRSGELFF. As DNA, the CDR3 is TGTGCCAGCAGCCCTCCGGGACAGGGGCGCTCCGGGGAGCTGTTTTTT.

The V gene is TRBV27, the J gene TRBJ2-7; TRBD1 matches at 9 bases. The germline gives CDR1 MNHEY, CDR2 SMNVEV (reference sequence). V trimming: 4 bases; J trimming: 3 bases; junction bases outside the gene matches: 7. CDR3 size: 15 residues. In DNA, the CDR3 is TGTGCCAGCAGTTCAAGGGACAGGGAACGCTACGAGCAGTACTTC. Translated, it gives CASSSRDRERYEQYF.

CDR3 sequence reads: CASSPASGMNNEQFF. CDR3 in DNA: TGCGCCAGCAGCCCCGCTTCCGGGATGAACAATGAGCAGTTCTTC. V and J are TRBV5-1 and TRBJ2-1; possible D gene TRBD2, 5 bases. Germline V gene sequence: CDR1 SGHRS, CDR2 YFSETQ. Trimming removed 4 bases from V and 5 bases from J, with 16 bases in between. This CDR3 contains 15 residues.

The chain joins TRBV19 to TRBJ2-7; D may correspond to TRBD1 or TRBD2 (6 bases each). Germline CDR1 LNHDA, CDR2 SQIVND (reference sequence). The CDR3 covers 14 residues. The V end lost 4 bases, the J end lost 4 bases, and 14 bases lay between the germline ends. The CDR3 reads CASSTRTGTYEQYF. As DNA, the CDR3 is TGTGCCAGTAGTACCCGTACAGGGACTTACGAGCAGTACTTC. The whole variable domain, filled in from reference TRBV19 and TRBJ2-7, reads DGGITQSPKYLFRKEGQNVTLSCEQNLNHDAMYWYRQDPGQGLRLIYYSQIVNDFQKGDIAEGYSVSREKKESFPLTVTSAQKNPTAFYLCASSTRTGTYEQYFGPGTRLTVT.

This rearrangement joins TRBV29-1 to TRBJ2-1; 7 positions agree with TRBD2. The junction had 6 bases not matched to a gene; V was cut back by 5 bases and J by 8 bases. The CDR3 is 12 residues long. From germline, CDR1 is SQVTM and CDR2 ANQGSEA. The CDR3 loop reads CSVRTSGDEQFF. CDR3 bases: TGCAGCGTTCGGACTAGTGGTGATGAGCAGTTCTTC.